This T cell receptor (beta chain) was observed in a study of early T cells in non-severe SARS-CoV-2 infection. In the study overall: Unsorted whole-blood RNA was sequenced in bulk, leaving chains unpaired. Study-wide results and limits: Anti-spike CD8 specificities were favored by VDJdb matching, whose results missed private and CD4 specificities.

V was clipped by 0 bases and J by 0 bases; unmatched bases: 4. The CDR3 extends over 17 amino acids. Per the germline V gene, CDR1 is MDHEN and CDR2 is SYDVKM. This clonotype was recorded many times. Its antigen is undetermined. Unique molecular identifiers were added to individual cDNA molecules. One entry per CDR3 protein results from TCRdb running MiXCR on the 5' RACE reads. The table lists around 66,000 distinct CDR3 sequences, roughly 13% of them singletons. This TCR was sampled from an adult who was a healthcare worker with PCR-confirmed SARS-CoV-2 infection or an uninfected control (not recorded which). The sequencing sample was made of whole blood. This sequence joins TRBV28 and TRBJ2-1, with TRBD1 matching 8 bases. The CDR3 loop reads CASSLWTGDPSYNEQFF. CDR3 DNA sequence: TGTGCCAGCAGTTTATGGACAGGGGACCCCTCCTACAATGAGCAGTTCTTC.